These 18 T cell receptor beta chains were all obtained from the same sample, sequenced in a study of shared clonotypes between healthy human individuals. Sequenced by immunoSEQ multiplex PCR; TCRdb stores in-frame clones only, minus some. The data show 1.5 million to 1.9 million clones, about 98% seen once. Sequenced sample: naive CD4+ T cells sorted from blood. Subset given: CD45RA+ positively selected. Receptors originate from a young man in good health.

This chain connects TRBV29-1 to TRBJ2-1; D is unclear. V lost 4 bases, J lost 12 bases, and 22 bases lay in between. This CDR3 spans 14 amino acids. Germline values: CDR1 SQVTM, CDR2 ANQGSEA. CDR3 loop: CSVVVTLPVIGQFF. DNA of the CDR3: TGCAGCGTTGTCGTGACGCTCCCGGTAATAGGGCAGTTCTTC.

The chain employs TRBV5-1 and TRBJ1-1; 9 positions match TRBD1. The V segment lost 4 bases and the J segment 3 bases; nucleotides outside the gene matches: 7. CDR1 is SGHRS, CDR2 YFSETQ, per germline. This CDR3 region has 15 residues. The CDR3: CASSGIGTGYTEAFF. The CDR3 nucleotides are TGCGCCAGCAGCGGAATCGGGACAGGGTACACTGAAGCTTTCTTT.

Here the CDR3 DNA reads TGTGCCAGCAGCTCCAGGGTTTTCTACGAGCAGTACTTC. It is translated as CASSSRVFYEQYF. The chain couples TRBV5-5 to TRBJ2-7, with D perhaps TRBD1 (5 bases). CDR3 length: 13 residues. V was clipped by 3 bases and J by 3 bases, with 10 bases between them. From germline, CDR1 is SGHKS and CDR2 YYEKEE (reference sequence).

CDR3 coding DNA: TGTGCCAGCAGTCCTCGCACAGATACGCAGTATTTT. It codes for CASSPRTDTQYF. The chain joins TRBV27 to TRBJ2-3; D ambiguous. The CDR3 loop spans 12 amino acids. Germline CDR1 is MNHEY and CDR2 is SMNVEV (reference sequence). V lost 5 bases, J lost 1 base, and 4 bases lay in between.

Worth noting for this clone: The sample carries other DNA sequences with the same CDR3. J is TRBJ2-3 and V is TRBV30; D gene uncertain. V was clipped by 0 bases and J by 0 bases, with 4 bases between them. CDR3 length equals 13 residues. Germline V lookup: CDR1 GTSNPN, CDR2 SVGIG (reference sequence). The CDR3 is CAWSVRSTDTQYF. The CDR3 nucleotides read TGTGCCTGGAGTGTCAGGAGCACAGATACGCAGTATTTT. Full variable domain (rest looked up from reference TRBV30 and TRBJ2-3): SQTIHQWPATLVQPVGSPLSLECTVEGTSNPNLYWYRQAAGRGLQLLFYSVGIGQISSEVPQNLSASRPQDRQFILSSKKLLLSDSGFYLCAWSVRSTDTQYFGPGTRLTVL.

This sequence joins TRBV14 and TRBJ2-7; 8 bases line up with TRBD2. The trim removed 10 bases at V and 7 bases at J, leaving 6 bases unmatched. This CDR3 has 11 residues. Germline CDR1 and CDR2: SGHDN and FVKESK. CDR3: CATDGGGEQYF. Here the CDR3 DNA reads TGTGCCACCGACGGGGGGGGTGAGCAGTACTTC.

In regard to this clone: Different DNA sequences within this sample yield the same CDR3. The chain employs TRBV5-4 and TRBJ2-3; TRBD2 might be the D (6 bases). CDR1 and CDR2 from the germline V gene are SGHNT and YYREEE (reference sequence). V was clipped by 4 bases and J by 2 bases, with 11 bases between them. The CDR3 extends over 14 amino acids. The CDR3 protein is CASSPGLATDTQYF. CDR3 nucleotides: TGTGCCAGCAGCCCGGGACTCGCCACAGATACGCAGTATTTT.

In the case of this clone: Other nucleotide sequences from this sample produce the same CDR3. The chain combines TRBV6-1 with TRBJ1-5, with a tentative D call TRBD1 (6 bases). V gave up 2 bases and J gave up 3 bases, with 11 bases separating them. This CDR3 has 15 residues. Germline V CDR1 and CDR2: MNHNS, SASEGT. The CDR3 sequence: CASSEIRGSNQPQHF. The DNA for the CDR3 is TGTGCCAGCAGTGAAATCAGGGGATCCAATCAGCCCCAGCATTTT.

V usage is TRBV27 and J usage is TRBJ2-6; unclear D gene. Trimming cost V 4 bases and J 4 bases, with 11 bases left between them. The CDR3 runs 15 residues. Germline values: CDR1 MNHEY, CDR2 SMNVEV (reference sequence). In nucleotides, the CDR3 is TGTGCCAGCAGTTCCCTGAGTAGGGGGGCCAACGTCCTGACTTTC. This gives the protein CASSSLSRGANVLTF. The whole variable domain, filled in from reference TRBV27 and TRBJ2-6, reads EAQVTQNPRYLITVTGKKLTVTCSQNMNHEYMSWYRQDPGLGLRQIYYSMNVEVTDKGDVPEGYKVSRKEKRNFPLILESPSPNQTSLYFCASSSLSRGANVLTFGAGSRLTVL.

The chain uses TRBV5-4 and TRBJ2-7; D is unclear. Germline V gene data show CDR1 as SGHNT and CDR2 as YYREEE (reference sequence). This CDR3 contains 15 residues. V was clipped by 2 bases and J by 5 bases, with 17 bases between them. This CDR3 reads CASSFNRAQLHEQYF. The CDR3 coding sequence is TGTGCCAGCAGCTTTAACCGGGCACAGCTGCACGAGCAGTACTTC.

The rearrangement links TRBV28 to TRBJ1-1; maybe TRBD1 (5 bases). CDR3 length: 16 amino acids. In germline, CDR1 is MDHEN, CDR2 SYDVKM. Trimming stripped 7 bases from V and 10 bases from J, with 28 bases between. The CDR3 loop reads CASTTHPQGPNGGAFF. The CDR3 bases are TGTGCCAGCACAACTCACCCGCAGGGCCCGAATGGAGGAGCTTTCTTT.

About this clone itself: In the same sample, other DNA sequences code for this CDR3. The chain carries TRBV18 and TRBJ2-5, with 10 bases lining up with TRBD2. CDR1 is KGHSH and CDR2 is LQKENI in the germline V gene. The trim removed 0 bases at V and 3 bases at J, leaving 1 base unmatched. The CDR3 consists of 15 residues. The DNA for the CDR3 is TGTGCCAGCTCACCACCCGGACTAGCGGAAGAGACCCAGTACTTC. It encodes CASSPPGLAEETQYF.

This clone is a singleton in its sample. The rearrangement uses TRBV11-2 and TRBJ2-1, with D possibly being TRBD2 (6 bases). With 1 base removed from V and 3 bases from J, the gap between germline ends came to 16 bases. The germline gives CDR1 SGHAT, CDR2 FQNNGV. This CDR3 is 17 amino acids long. CDR3 sequence (DNA): TGTGCCAGCAGCTTAGTTCTAGCCGGGAGCAGCTACAATGAGCAGTTCTTC. Its protein product is CASSLVLAGSSYNEQFF.

The chain couples TRBV9 to TRBJ2-1; 11 nucleotides line up with TRBD2. Germline trimming cut 3 bases from V and 4 bases from J; bases unmatched to any gene: 9. This CDR3 has 17 amino acids. CDR1 and CDR2 (germline): SGDLS, YYNGEE. The CDR3 DNA sequence: TGTGCCAGCAGCGCATCTAGCGGGAGGATAGGATACAATGAGCAGTTCTTC. Translation: CASSASSGRIGYNEQFF.

The V gene is TRBV2, the J gene TRBJ2-3; 7 nucleotides match TRBD2. The CDR3 loop spans 12 amino acids. The germline CDR1 and CDR2 sequences are SNHLY and FYNNEI. V trimming: 10 bases; J trimming: 0 bases; junction bases outside the gene matches: 1. Here the CDR3 reads CAKAGSTDTQYF. The CDR3 DNA follows: TGTGCCAAAGCGGGGAGCACAGATACGCAGTATTTT. The full variable domain, its missing parts supplied by reference TRBV2 and TRBJ2-3, is EPEVTQTPSHQVTQMGQEVILRCVPISNHLYFYWYRQILGQKVEFLVSFYNNEISEKSEIFDDQFSVERPDGSNFTLKIRSTKLEDSAMYFCAKAGSTDTQYFGPGTRLTVL.

This chain uses TRBV6-1 with TRBJ1-5; 7 nucleotides align to TRBD1. The V segment lost 5 bases and the J segment 5 bases; nucleotides outside the gene matches: 6. Germline V gives CDR1 MNHNS, CDR2 SASEGT. The CDR3 is 14 residues long. The CDR3, as DNA: TGTGCCAGCAGTCGAGCAGGGGGAGATCAGCCCCAGCATTTT. It yields the protein CASSRAGGDQPQHF.

The V gene is TRBV9, the J gene TRBJ2-1; D unclear. V lost 0 bases, J lost 3 bases, and 16 bases lay in between. Looked up from germline, CDR1 is SGDLS and CDR2 is YYNGEE. This CDR3 contains 17 residues. The CDR3 DNA reads TGTGCCAGCAGCGTAGGAGGACGGAATGATCTCTACAATGAGCAGTTCTTC. This sequence encodes CASSVGGRNDLYNEQFF.

A word on this clone: In the same sample, other DNA sequences code for this CDR3. J is TRBJ2-7 and V is TRBV19; TRBD1 aligns across 7 bases. CDR1 and CDR2 from the germline V gene are LNHDA and SQIVND (reference sequence). CDR3 length: 14 amino acids. J was trimmed by 3 bases and V by 3 bases; bases with no gene match: 5. CDR3 residues: CASSIRDSFYEQYF. In nucleotides, the CDR3 is TGTGCCAGTAGTATCAGGGACAGTTTCTACGAGCAGTACTTC.